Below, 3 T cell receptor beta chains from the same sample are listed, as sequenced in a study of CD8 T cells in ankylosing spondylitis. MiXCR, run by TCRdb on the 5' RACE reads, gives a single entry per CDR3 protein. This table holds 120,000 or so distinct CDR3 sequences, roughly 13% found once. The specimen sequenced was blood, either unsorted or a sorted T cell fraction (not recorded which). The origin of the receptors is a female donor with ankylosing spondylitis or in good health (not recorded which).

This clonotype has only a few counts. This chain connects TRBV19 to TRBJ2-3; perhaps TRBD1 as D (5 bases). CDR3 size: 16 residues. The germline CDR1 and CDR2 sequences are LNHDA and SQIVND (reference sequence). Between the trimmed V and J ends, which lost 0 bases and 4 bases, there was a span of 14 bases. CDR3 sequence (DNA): TGTGCCAGTAGTATAGATGGGTCAGGGTTCGCAGATACGCAGTATTTT. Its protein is CASSIDGSGFADTQYF.

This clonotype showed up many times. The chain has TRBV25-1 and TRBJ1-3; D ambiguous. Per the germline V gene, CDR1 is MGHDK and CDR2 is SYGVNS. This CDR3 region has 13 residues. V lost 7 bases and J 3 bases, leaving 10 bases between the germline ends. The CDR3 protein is CASMEAGGNTIYF. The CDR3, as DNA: TGTGCCAGCATGGAGGCTGGTGGAAACACCATATATTTT.

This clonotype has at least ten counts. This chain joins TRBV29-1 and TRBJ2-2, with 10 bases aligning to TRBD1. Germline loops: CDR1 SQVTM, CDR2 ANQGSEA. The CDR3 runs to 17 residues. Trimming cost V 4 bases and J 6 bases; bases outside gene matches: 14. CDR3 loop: CSVGGTGQGTGPGELFF. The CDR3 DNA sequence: TGCAGCGTTGGGGGTACGGGACAGGGGACCGGGCCCGGGGAGCTGTTTTTT.